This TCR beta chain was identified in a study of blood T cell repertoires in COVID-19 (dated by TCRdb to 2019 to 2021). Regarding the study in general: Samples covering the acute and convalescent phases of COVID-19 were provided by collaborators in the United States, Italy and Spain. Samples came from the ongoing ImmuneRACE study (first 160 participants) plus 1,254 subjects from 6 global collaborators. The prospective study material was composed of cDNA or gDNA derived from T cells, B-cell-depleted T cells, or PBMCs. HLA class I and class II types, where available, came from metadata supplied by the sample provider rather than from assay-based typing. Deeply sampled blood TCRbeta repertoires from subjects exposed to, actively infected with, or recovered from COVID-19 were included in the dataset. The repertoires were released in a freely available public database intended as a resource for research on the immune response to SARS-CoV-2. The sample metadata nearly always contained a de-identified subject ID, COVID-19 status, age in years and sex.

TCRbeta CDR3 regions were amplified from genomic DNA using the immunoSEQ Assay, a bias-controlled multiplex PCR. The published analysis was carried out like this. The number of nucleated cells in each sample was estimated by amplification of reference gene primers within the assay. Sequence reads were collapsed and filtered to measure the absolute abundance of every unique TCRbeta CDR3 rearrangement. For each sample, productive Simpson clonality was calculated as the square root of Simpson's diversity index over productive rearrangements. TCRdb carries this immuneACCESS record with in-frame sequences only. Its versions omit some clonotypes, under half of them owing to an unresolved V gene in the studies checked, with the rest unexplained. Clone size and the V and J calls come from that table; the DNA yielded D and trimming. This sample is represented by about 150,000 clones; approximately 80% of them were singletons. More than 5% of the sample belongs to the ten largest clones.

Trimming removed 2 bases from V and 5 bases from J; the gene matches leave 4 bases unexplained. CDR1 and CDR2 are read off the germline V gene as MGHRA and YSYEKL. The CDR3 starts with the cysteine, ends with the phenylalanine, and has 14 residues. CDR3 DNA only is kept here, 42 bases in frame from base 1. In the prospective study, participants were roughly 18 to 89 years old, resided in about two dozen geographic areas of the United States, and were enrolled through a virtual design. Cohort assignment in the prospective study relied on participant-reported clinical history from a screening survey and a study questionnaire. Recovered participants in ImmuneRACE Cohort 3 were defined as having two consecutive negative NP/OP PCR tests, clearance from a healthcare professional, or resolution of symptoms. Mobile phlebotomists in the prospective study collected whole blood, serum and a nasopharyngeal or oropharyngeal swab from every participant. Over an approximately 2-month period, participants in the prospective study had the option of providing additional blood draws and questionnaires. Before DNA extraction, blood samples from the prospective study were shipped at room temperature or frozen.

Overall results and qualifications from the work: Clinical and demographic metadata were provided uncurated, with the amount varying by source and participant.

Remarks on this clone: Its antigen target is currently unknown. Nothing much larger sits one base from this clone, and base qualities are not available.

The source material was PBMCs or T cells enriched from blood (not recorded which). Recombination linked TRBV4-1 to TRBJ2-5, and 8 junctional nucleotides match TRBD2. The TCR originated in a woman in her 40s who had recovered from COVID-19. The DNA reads TGCGCCAGCAGCCAACGGGGGGGCGGGGAGACCCAGTACTTC. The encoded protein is CASSQRGGGETQYF.